Listed below are T cell receptor beta chains from one sample, sequenced in a study of T cells in Graves' hyperthyroidism and ophthalmopathy. TCRdb reanalysed the multiplex PCR reads using MiXCR and keeps one entry per CDR3 protein. The sample shows hundreds of thousands of distinct CDR3 sequences, approximately 14% of them seen only once. Sequences were obtained from blood. Every receptor here comes from a woman aged 18 to 35 with Graves' hyperthyroidism. The CDR3 runs from the conserved cysteine through the conserved F or W. Fields, in order: V gene, J gene, D gene, clone size, CDR3 protein, CDR3 DNA. The D gene is left open where the match is weak. Size is omitted from some rows. Given values are once, few, many or a class for expanded clones.

TRBV15	TRBJ1-5	NA	NA	CATSKAAINQPQHF	TGTGCCACCAGCAAGGCAGCAATCAATCAGCCCCAGCATTTT
TRBV24-1	TRBJ2-1	NA	few	CATSDHGARNNEQFF	TGTGCCACCAGTGACCATGGGGCAAGAAACAATGAGCAGTTCTTC
TRBV12-3/TRBV12-4	TRBJ2-1	NA	few	CASSDRHNEQFF	TGTGCCAGCAGTGACAGGCACAATGAGCAGTTCTTC
TRBV7-9	TRBJ1-2	TRBD1	many	CASSPPLTGVDYGYTF	TGTGCCAGCAGCCCTCCCCTGACAGGGGTGGACTATGGCTACACCTTC
TRBV7-9	TRBJ2-7	NA	NA	CASTLGRADRRWSYEQYF	TGTGCCAGCACCTTGGGCCGGGCGGACCGCCGTTGGTCCTACGAGCAGTACTTC
TRBV20-1	TRBJ2-5	TRBD2	NA	CSARATSGGAIETQYF	TGCAGTGCTAGAGCCACTAGCGGGGGGGCCATTGAGACCCAGTACTTC
TRBV5-1	TRBJ1-1	NA	many	CASSLGWGRPPYTEAFF	TGCGCCAGCAGCTTGGGCTGGGGGCGACCGCCCTACACTGAAGCTTTCTTT
TRBV4-3	TRBJ2-1	NA	NA	CASSQEAGEQFF	TGCGCCAGCAGCCAGGAGGCCGGTGAGCAGTTCTTC
TRBV19	TRBJ1-2	NA	few	CASSITPRIAYGYTF	TGTGCCAGTAGTATAACGCCTCGAATCGCTTATGGCTACACCTTC
TRBV18	TRBJ1-1	NA	many	CASSPDLNTEAFF	TGTGCCAGCAGTCCCGACCTGAACACTGAAGCTTTCTTT
TRBV2	TRBJ1-1	TRBD1	many	CASSGTGVNEAFF	TGTGCCAGCAGTGGTACAGGGGTGAATGAAGCTTTCTTT
TRBV20-1	TRBJ1-2	NA	many	CSASPGSSYGYTF	TGCAGTGCTAGCCCAGGGAGTAGCTATGGCTACACCTTC
TRBV20-1	TRBJ2-3	TRBD2	NA	CSARAYWTSGGPDTQYF	TGCAGTGCTAGAGCCTACTGGACTAGCGGGGGCCCAGATACGCAGTATTTT
TRBV2	TRBJ1-4	TRBD1	many	CASTSGTGNEKLFF	TGTGCCAGCACCTCCGGGACAGGGAACGAAAAACTGTTTTTT
TRBV6-9	TRBJ2-3	TRBD2	NA	CASSYWLAGEDTQYF	TGTGCCAGCAGTTACTGGCTAGCGGGAGAGGATACGCAGTATTTT
TRBV6-1	TRBJ2-5	NA	many	CASSKGGWETQYF	TGTGCCAGCAGCAAGGGGGGCTGGGAGACCCAGTACTTC
TRBV6-1	TRBJ2-2	NA	few	CASSGQAGAFTGELFF	TGTGCCAGCAGTGGCCAGGCAGGGGCTTTCACCGGGGAGCTGTTTTTT
TRBV18	TRBJ1-2	NA	NA	CASSHTQDAASFFHYGYTF	TGTGCCAGCTCACACACACAGGATGCCGCATCCTTTTTCCACTATGGCTACACCTTC
TRBV14	TRBJ2-2	NA	NA	CASSRARVNTGELFF	TGTGCCAGCAGCCGAGCTAGGGTTAACACCGGGGAGCTGTTTTTT
TRBV27	TRBJ2-7	NA	NA	CASSLYGSQSGEQYF	TGTGCCAGCAGTTTATACGGGAGTCAATCCGGCGAGCAGTACTTC
TRBV6-1	TRBJ2-6	NA	many	CASSETEASPGANVLTF	TGTGCCAGCAGTGAAACCGAGGCCTCCCCTGGGGCCAACGTCCTGACTTTC
TRBV7-3	TRBJ2-1	NA	few	CASSLETATYNEQFF	TGTGCCAGCAGCTTAGAAACAGCTACTTACAATGAGCAGTTCTTC
TRBV19	TRBJ1-5	NA	NA	CASQEFLEANQPQHF	TGTGCCAGTCAAGAGTTCTTAGAGGCGAATCAGCCCCAGCATTTT
TRBV18	TRBJ2-5	TRBD1	NA	CASSLQTGTETQYF	TGTGCCAGCTCACTACAGACAGGGACGGAGACCCAGTACTTC